This passage covers 25 T cell receptor beta chains from one sample sequenced in a study of shared clonotypes between healthy human individuals. Some clones are missing from TCRdb's copy, which holds only in-frame ones; the method was immunoSEQ multiplex PCR. Altogether 850,000 to 1,200,000 clones are present, 65% to 75% being singletons, with the ten largest covering about 1.5%. Sequenced: memory CD4+ T cells sorted from blood. Subset given: CD45RA-negative fraction. Receptor source: a man aged 18 to 29 in good health.

This clone was found once. The rearrangement links TRBV7-2 to TRBJ1-6; no definite D call. The CDR3 is 13 amino acids. V was shortened by 4 bases and J by 7 bases, with 8 bases between the two germline ends. Germline V gene sequence: CDR1 SGHTA, CDR2 FQGNSA. CDR3 region: CASSSQLNSPLHF. DNA for the CDR3: TGTGCCAGCAGCTCGCAGTTGAATTCACCCCTCCACTTT.

The chain employs TRBV6-1 and TRBJ1-2; possibly TRBD1 for D (6 bases). Between the trimmed V and J ends, which lost 3 bases and 7 bases, there was a span of 15 bases. Germline V gives CDR1 MNHNS, CDR2 SASEGT. The CDR3 has 14 residues. The CDR3 here is CASSDFQGQVGYTF. Written as DNA, the CDR3 is TGTGCCAGCAGTGATTTTCAGGGGCAAGTTGGCTACACCTTC.

The chain has TRBV9 and TRBJ2-5; D possibly corresponds to TRBD2 (5 bases). CDR3 length equals 15 residues. V lost 0 bases and J 4 bases, leaving 13 bases between the germline ends. CDR1 SGDLS and CDR2 YYNGEE come from the germline V gene. The CDR3 bases are TGTGCCAGCAGCGTAGCTAAAGGGAGTGGAGAGACCCAGTACTTC. It is translated as CASSVAKGSGETQYF.

This sequence joins TRBV6-5 and TRBJ1-6, with a weak D call TRBD1 (5 bases). The CDR3 spans 15 residues. Germline loops: CDR1 MNHEY, CDR2 SVGAGI. V lost 6 bases and J 6 bases, leaving 15 bases between the germline ends. CDR3 sequence reads: CASSPVRGGNSPLHF. The CDR3 DNA reads TGTGCCAGCAGCCCTGTAAGGGGTGGTAATTCACCCCTCCACTTT.

This clone was counted only a few times. Written as DNA, the CDR3 is TGTGCCAGCTCAGAGGGCTACGAGCAGTACTTC. Translated: CASSEGYEQYF. J is TRBJ2-7 and V is TRBV18; perhaps TRBD2 as D (5 bases). The ends were cut back, 5 bases at V and 3 bases at J, with 5 bases in the middle. This CDR3 has 11 amino acids. Germline V gene sequence: CDR1 KGHSH, CDR2 LQKENI.

The chain employs TRBV5-4 and TRBJ2-5; 8 bases are a match to TRBD2. CDR1 SGHNT and CDR2 YYREEE come from the germline V gene (reference sequence). CDR3 length: 13 amino acids. Losses at the gene ends were 3 bases for V and 7 bases for J; bases not matched to a gene: 5. CDR3 in amino acids: CASSSGGRGTQYF. Here the CDR3 DNA reads TGTGCCAGCAGCTCGGGGGGGAGGGGGACCCAGTACTTC. The full variable domain, in which reference TRBV5-4 and TRBJ2-5 provide the parts outside the CDR3, is ETGVTQSPTHLIKTRGQQVTLRCSSQSGHNTVSWYQQALGQGPQFIFQYYREEENGRGNFPPRFSGLQFPNYSSELNVNALELDDSALYLCASSSGGRGTQYFGPGTRLLVL.

This clone has only one observation. In DNA form, the CDR3 reads TGTGCCAGCAGCCAAGTGGGGGGCGGCACAGATACGCAGTATTTT. Encoded protein: CASSQVGGGTDTQYF. The chain uses TRBV4-2 and TRBJ2-3; D possibly matches TRBD1 or TRBD2 (6 bases each). Per the germline V gene, CDR1 is LGHNA and CDR2 is YNFKEQ. The CDR3 covers 15 residues. Trimming cost V 1 base and J 1 base, with 9 bases left between them.

As to this clone: The same CDR3 can be traced to other DNA sequences in this sample. The chain combines TRBV6-1 with TRBJ1-2, with a tentative D call TRBD1 (6 bases). Germline V gene sequence: CDR1 MNHNS, CDR2 SASEGT. This CDR3 spans 12 amino acids. Trimming left V 7 bases short and J 2 bases short, with 8 bases between. The CDR3 region is CASNRANYGYTF. CDR3 nucleotide sequence: TGTGCCAGCAACAGGGCCAACTATGGCTACACCTTC.

The J gene is TRBJ2-3, the V gene TRBV4-1; D might be TRBD2 (6 bases). This CDR3 has 16 residues. Germline lookup yields CDR1 MGHRA and CDR2 YSYEKL. The V end lost 2 bases, the J end lost 3 bases, and 15 bases lay between the germline ends. The CDR3 nucleotides read TGCGCCAGCAGCCAAAGAATCGCGCTAGCGACAGATACGCAGTATTTT. This translates into CASSQRIALATDTQYF.

The gene calls are TRBV5-1 and TRBJ2-5, with D maybe TRBD1 (5 bases). V was trimmed by 4 bases and J by 5 bases, leaving 18 bases between them. There are 15 residues in the CDR3. The germline V gene has CDR1 SGHRS and CDR2 YFSETQ. The CDR3 protein is CASSTVGAVWETQYF. CDR3 DNA sequence: TGCGCCAGCAGCACCGTAGGGGCCGTTTGGGAGACCCAGTACTTC.

CDR3 in DNA: TGTGCCAGCAGTTCACAGGGGGTGCACTATGGCTACACCTTC. Residues: CASSSQGVHYGYTF. The chain joins TRBV6-6 to TRBJ1-2; 8 nucleotides line up with TRBD1. This CDR3 contains 14 residues. Germline V gene lookup returns CDR1 MNHNY and CDR2 SVGAGI (reference sequence). V dropped 4 bases and J dropped 3; count of bases not matched to a gene: 4.

The chain couples TRBV6-6 to TRBJ2-7; possible D gene TRBD1, 6 bases. Germline loops: CDR1 MNHNY, CDR2 SVGAGI (reference sequence). CDR3 size: 13 residues. The ends were cut back, 1 base at V and 3 bases at J, with 7 bases in the middle. CDR3 sequence (DNA): TGTGCCAGCAGTTACTTGGGACACTACGAGCAGTACTTC. Translating gives CASSYLGHYEQYF.

V gene TRBV7-9 combines with J gene TRBJ2-1; TRBD2 matches at 10 bases. V shed 3 bases, J shed 7 bases, and the junction held 6 bases outside the gene matches. Germline V CDR1 and CDR2: SEHNR, FQNEAQ (reference sequence). The CDR3 contains 15 residues. CDR3 in amino acids: CASSFGLAVGNEQFF. Here the CDR3 DNA reads TGTGCCAGCAGCTTTGGACTAGCGGTTGGGAATGAGCAGTTCTTC.

This clone was recorded only once. The chain joins TRBV7-8 to TRBJ2-3; D uncertain. Germline CDR1 SGHVS, CDR2 FQNEAQ. The V end was cut by 2 bases, the J end by 6 bases, with 12 bases between. The CDR3 runs 14 residues. CDR3 sequence (DNA): TGTGCCAGCAGCTTAATCCCCGGATCCGATACGCAGTATTTT. It yields the protein CASSLIPGSDTQYF.

The rearrangement links TRBV28 to TRBJ2-1, with 10 bases identical to TRBD2. Germline V gene lookup returns CDR1 MDHEN and CDR2 SYDVKM. This CDR3 comprises 16 residues. J lost 4 bases, V lost 5 bases, and 8 bases had no gene match. The CDR3 bases are TGTGCCAGCAGTCTAGCGGGAGCATTGGGGTACAATGAGCAGTTCTTC. Protein product: CASSLAGALGYNEQFF. The full variable domain, in which reference TRBV28 and TRBJ2-1 provide the parts outside the CDR3, is DVKVTQSSRYLVKRTGEKVFLECVQDMDHENMFWYRQDPGLGLRLIYFSYDVKMKEKGDIPEGYSVSREKKERFSLILESASTNQTSMYLCASSLAGALGYNEQFFGPGTRLTVL.

The table lists this clone with a count of one. V gene TRBV27 combines with J gene TRBJ2-5, with TRBD2 matching 9 bases. CDR3 size: 14 residues. Germline V gene lookup returns CDR1 MNHEY and CDR2 SMNVEV (reference sequence). The V segment lost 5 bases and the J segment 6 bases; nucleotides outside the gene matches: 7. CDR3 residues: CASSPWTSVQTQYF. The CDR3 coding sequence is TGTGCCAGCAGTCCGTGGACTAGCGTGCAGACCCAGTACTTC.

CDR3 bases: TGCGCCAGCATCCCTTCTAACGCAGATACGCAGTATTTT. This translates into CASIPSNADTQYF. V gene TRBV5-1 combines with J gene TRBJ2-3; D gene unclear. The CDR3 runs 13 residues. The ends were cut back, 6 bases at V and 4 bases at J, with 12 bases in the middle. Germline loops: CDR1 SGHRS, CDR2 YFSETQ.

In this sample, this clone turned up once. J is TRBJ1-2 and V is TRBV29-1; weak D call: TRBD1 (5 bases). The CDR3 is 12 amino acids. Germline-derived CDR1 and CDR2 are SQVTM and ANQGSEA. Trimming removed 4 bases from V and 4 bases from J, with 10 bases in between. Here the CDR3 reads CSVATDTYGYTF. The CDR3 region has the DNA TGCAGCGTTGCGACAGATACCTATGGCTACACCTTC. Variable domain in full (rest from reference TRBV29-1 and TRBJ1-2): SAVISQKPSRDICQRGTSLTIQCQVDSQVTMMFWYRQQPGQSLTLIATANQGSEATYESGFVIDKFPISRPNLTFSTLTVSNMSPEDSSIYLCSVATDTYGYTFGSGTRLTVV.

The chain combines TRBV6-6 with TRBJ1-2, with TRBD1 matching 9 bases. The CDR3 loop spans 12 amino acids. The germline CDR1 and CDR2 sequences are MNHNY and SVGAGI (reference sequence). Trimming removed 1 base from V and 14 bases from J; junction bases left unmatched: 5. CDR3 nucleotide sequence: TGTGCCAGCAGTTACTTCCGGGACAGGGAAACCTTC. This codes for CASSYFRDRETF.

The CDR3 loop reads CATSYSRTDTQYF. CDR3 DNA: TGTGCCACCTCATACTCTCGCACAGATACGCAGTATTTT. The chain joins TRBV19 to TRBJ2-3; no clear D gene. Trimming took off 10 bases at V and 1 base at J, with 12 bases between the two ends. The CDR3 totals 13 residues. Germline V CDR1 and CDR2: LNHDA, SQIVND (reference sequence).

The CDR3 is CASSEAVGGASGYTF. For the CDR3, the DNA is TGTGCCAGCAGCGAAGCCGTGGGGGGCGCCAGTGGCTACACCTTC. This chain uses TRBV9 with TRBJ1-2, with D possibly being TRBD1 (6 bases). The CDR3 sequence is 15 residues long. The V end was cut by 3 bases, the J end by 7 bases, with 19 bases between. Germline V CDR1 and CDR2: SGDLS, YYNGEE.

The V gene is TRBV5-4, the J gene TRBJ1-4; a weak D match, TRBD1 (6 bases). Germline lookup yields CDR1 SGHNT and CDR2 YYREEE (reference sequence). V was trimmed by 0 bases and J by 7 bases, leaving 16 bases between them. The CDR3 consists of 16 residues. The CDR3 nucleotides read TGTGCCAGCAGCTTGGGTGGCCGGGGGCGAGGTGAAAAACTGTTTTTT. Translating gives CASSLGGRGRGEKLFF.

J is TRBJ1-1 and V is TRBV5-1; 8 bases align to TRBD1. Germline assignment: CDR1 SGHRS and CDR2 YFSETQ. This CDR3 region has 15 residues. Trimming took 7 bases from V and 0 from J; bases not matched to a gene: 8. The CDR3 region is CASGLQGGVNTEAFF. The CDR3 DNA follows: TGCGCCAGCGGCCTACAGGGGGGTGTGAACACTGAAGCTTTCTTT.

This clone has just one count. The J gene is TRBJ2-2, the V gene TRBV6-1; D ambiguous. V lost 2 bases and J lost 4, with 14 bases in between. The CDR3 has 16 amino acids. Germline lookup yields CDR1 MNHNS and CDR2 SASEGT. CDR3 nucleotides: TGTGCCAGCAGTGAAATGGGAATAGTTCGCACCGGGGAGCTGTTTTTT. It is translated as CASSEMGIVRTGELFF.

J is TRBJ1-5 and V is TRBV28; D remains unclear. The CDR3 totals 14 residues. With 5 bases removed from V and 0 bases from J, the gap between germline ends came to 8 bases. Per germline, CDR1 MDHEN and CDR2 SYDVKM. Here the CDR3 reads CASSPLFSNQPQHF. The DNA of the CDR3 is TGTGCCAGCAGTCCCTTATTTAGCAATCAGCCCCAGCATTTT.